The source of this T cell receptor beta chain is a study of monozygotic twins with inflammatory bowel disease. Findings and caveats of the study: It was in IBD patients that TCRbeta diversity (inverse Simpson) was lower than in healthy co-twins. Fewer clonotypes were shared with others by IBD patients than by healthy twins, especially with disease activity. For repertoire similarity, concordant twins did not differ from discordant twins, possibly because power was limited.

Details on this clonotype: Its antigen is still unknown.

Two nested PCRs, of roughly 15 and 9 cycles, processed TCRalpha and TCRbeta cDNA. TCRdb re-analyzed the 5' RACE reads; it lists each CDR3 protein once, without DNA. In total, the table holds approximately 420,000 distinct CDR3 sequences. The CDR3 consists of 16 residues. CDR1 is MGHRA and CDR2 is YSYEKL in the germline V gene. Source material: blood. This sequence joins TRBV4-1 and TRBJ2-7; as DNA is missing, the TRBD1 call by TCRdb cannot be tested. The TCR was taken from a human donor with ulcerative colitis or Crohn's disease, or a healthy co-twin of an affected twin (not recorded which). This CDR3 reads CASSLTSDRFSYEQYF.